The 16 T cell receptor beta chains listed next were all sequenced from one sample in a study of blood T cell repertoires in COVID-19. Using immunoSEQ multiplex PCR, the repertoire was profiled, and TCRdb retains in-frame clones only, with some absent. The sample records a few hundred thousand clones, around 80% being singletons. Source material: peripheral blood. The receptors derive from a man aged 45-65 years with active or convalescent COVID-19.

This sequence joins TRBV6-5 and TRBJ2-5, with TRBD1 matching over 7 bases. J lost 2 bases, V lost 7 bases, and 4 bases had no gene match. The CDR3 covers 13 residues. Germline CDR1 MNHEY, CDR2 SVGAGI. CDR3 protein: CASNTQGQETQYF. In DNA form, the CDR3 reads TGTGCCAGCAACACACAGGGGCAAGAGACCCAGTACTTC.

The rearrangement uses TRBV3-1 (or the pseudogene TRBV3-2) and TRBJ1-3; D gene unclear. This CDR3 is built from 15 residues. Trimming stripped 3 bases from V and 0 bases from J, with 9 bases between. Germline CDR1 LGHDT, CDR2 YNNKEL (reference sequence). The CDR3 coding sequence is TGTGCCAGCAGCCACCCCGGTGACTCTGGAAACACCATATATTTT. Its protein product is CASSHPGDSGNTIYF.

Here the CDR3 reads CATSDAVSQGYTF. CDR3 DNA sequence: TGTGCCACCAGTGACGCGGTCAGCCAAGGCTACACCTTC. The V gene is TRBV24-1, the J gene TRBJ1-2, with D hard to call. V was cut by 4 bases and J by 8 bases, with 13 bases left in between. The CDR3 consists of 13 residues. Germline assignment: CDR1 KGHDR and CDR2 SFDVKD.

The chain has TRBV30 and TRBJ1-2; D unresolved. CDR1 is GTSNPN and CDR2 is SVGIG in the germline V gene (reference sequence). V was trimmed by 4 bases and J by 8 bases, leaving 14 bases between them. This CDR3 contains 12 residues. The CDR3 DNA reads TGTGCCTGGACCCCGAGAGAACAGGGCTACACCTTC. Translated: CAWTPREQGYTF.

This clone came up once. The chain recombines TRBV4-1 with TRBJ1-2, with D possibly being TRBD1 (5 bases). The germline CDR1 and CDR2 sequences are MGHRA and YSYEKL. Trimming left V 2 bases short and J 5 bases short, with 15 bases between. The CDR3 is 15 amino acids. The CDR3 DNA reads as TGCGCCAGCAGCCAATTTTTGTTGGGGCTGTATGGCTACACCTTC. It is translated as CASSQFLLGLYGYTF.

V usage is TRBV5-1 and J usage is TRBJ2-1, with 9 positions matching TRBD2. Germline lookup yields CDR1 SGHRS and CDR2 YFSETQ. The V gene end was trimmed by 7 bases and the J gene end by 0 bases; junction bases not matched to a gene: 11. The CDR3 consists of 17 residues. The CDR3 nucleotides read TGCGCCAGCCGGCGGGGGGGTGTGTGGGCCTCCTACAATGAGCAGTTCTTC. Protein: CASRRGGVWASYNEQFF.

The J gene is TRBJ1-5, the V gene TRBV9, with a weak D call TRBD1 (5 bases). The CDR3 sequence is 14 residues long. V lost 4 bases, J lost 9 bases, and 17 bases lay in between. Germline loops: CDR1 SGDLS, CDR2 YYNGEE. Here the CDR3 DNA reads TGTGCCAGCAGCCCTGACAGATTTAGTCGGCCCCAGCATTTT. Translation: CASSPDRFSRPQHF.

V and J are TRBV9 and TRBJ1-1; D call uncertain. Germline V gene sequence: CDR1 SGDLS, CDR2 YYNGEE. This CDR3 has 13 residues. V lost 3 bases and J 5 bases, leaving 11 bases between the germline ends. The CDR3 nucleotides read TGTGCCAGCAGCGCTCGGTTCGGGACTGAAGCTTTCTTT. Translated, it gives CASSARFGTEAFF.

The gene calls are TRBV5-1 and TRBJ2-3, with 14 bases fitting TRBD2. Germline V gene sequence: CDR1 SGHRS, CDR2 YFSETQ. The junction had 8 bases not matched to a gene; V was cut back by 7 bases and J by 1 base. The CDR3 contains 17 residues. CDR3 nucleotides: TGCGCCAGCGTGCTTGGACTAGCGGGAGGAGGCACAGATACGCAGTATTTT. It translates to CASVLGLAGGGTDTQYF.

The J gene is TRBJ2-4, the V gene TRBV10-3, with 7 nucleotides matching TRBD2. Germline loops: CDR1 ENHRY, CDR2 SYGVKD. J was trimmed by 1 base and V by 4 bases; bases with no gene match: 7. The CDR3 is 16 residues long. The CDR3 nucleotides read TGTGCCATCAGTGGGGGAGGGGCGGCGGCCAAAAACATTCAGTACTTC. It translates to CAISGGGAAAKNIQYF.

This clone has a single count. The chain links TRBV9 to TRBJ2-1, with D maybe TRBD1 (5 bases). Germline V gene data show CDR1 as SGDLS and CDR2 as YYNGEE. Trimming stripped 4 bases from V and 0 bases from J, with 17 bases between. This CDR3 comprises 17 residues. As DNA, the CDR3 is TGTGCCAGCAGCCCCACCGTGGGGCTCAGCTCCTACAATGAGCAGTTCTTC. It codes for CASSPTVGLSSYNEQFF.

The chain recombines TRBV5-6 with TRBJ2-1, with 7 bases matching TRBD2. With V trimmed by 3 bases and J by 8 bases, 8 bases remained unmatched. The length of the CDR3 is 14 residues. In germline, CDR1 is SGHDT, CDR2 YYEEEE. The CDR3 DNA is TGTGCCAGCAGCTCGGACGCGGGAGATGATGAGCAGTTCTTC. Translated, it gives CASSSDAGDDEQFF.

A single count supports this clone. The chain has TRBV4-1 and TRBJ2-3; 7 bases line up with TRBD2. The V and J ends lost 4 bases and 2 bases, in that order; junction bases with no gene match: 12. Germline CDR1 reads MGHRA; CDR2 reads YSYEKL. CDR3 length: 17 residues. The CDR3 DNA reads TGCGCCAGCAGCCTCTCTGGGGCTAGCGGCCTCACAGATACGCAGTATTTT. Protein: CASSLSGASGLTDTQYF.

V usage is TRBV11-2 and J usage is TRBJ2-3; 9 bases agree with TRBD2. V was clipped by 0 bases and J by 5 bases; unmatched bases: 12. The CDR3 is made up of 18 amino acids. Germline values: CDR1 SGHAT, CDR2 FQNNGV. The CDR3 reads CASSLEVRGGIRLDTQYF. Written as DNA, the CDR3 is TGTGCCAGCAGCTTAGAGGTGCGGGGGGGTATTAGATTAGATACGCAGTATTTT.

This rearrangement joins TRBV6-5 to TRBJ1-2; 7 nucleotides match TRBD1. CDR1 and CDR2 from the germline V gene are MNHEY and SVGAGI. The trim removed 0 bases at V and 4 bases at J, leaving 2 bases unmatched. CDR3 length equals 14 residues. The CDR3 loop is CASSYSTGTYGYTF. CDR3 in DNA: TGTGCCAGCAGTTACTCGACAGGGACCTATGGCTACACCTTC.

V and J are TRBV3-1 (or the pseudogene TRBV3-2) and TRBJ1-4; D is unresolved. V shed 1 base and J shed 6 bases, with 21 bases lying between them. The CDR3 is 18 amino acids. The germline V gene encodes CDR1 LGHDT and CDR2 YNNKEL (reference sequence). The CDR3 bases are TGTGCCAGCAGCCAAGCCCCGGTCTCCGGGTCCTATTATGAAAAACTGTTTTTT. Translated: CASSQAPVSGSYYEKLFF.